Presented here are 21 T cell receptor beta chains from one specimen sequenced in a study of blood T cells in healthy people across ages (dated by TCRdb to the mid-2010s). The library was obtained by 5' RACE. Sequencing used an Illumina HiSeq 2500. The second PCR ran for roughly 7 to 11 cycles and used a J-beta primer mix along with a sample-barcoded 5' primer. TCRdb applied fastp at Q25 and MiXCR to the public reads, then kept only in-frame beta chains. Identical CDR3 proteins give one entry, which carries the most common genes and DNA. This sample holds some 800,000 distinct CDR3 sequences; around 42% were observed only once. The ten largest make up under 20% of the sample. Sequencing was done on a sample of blood. The receptors stem from a man aged 55 to 70 in good health.

The chain carries TRBV6-1 and TRBJ2-5; 7 nucleotides align to TRBD2. Germline V gives CDR1 MNHNS, CDR2 SASEGT. Trimming removed 1 base from V and 4 bases from J; junction bases left unmatched: 6. The CDR3 extends over 15 amino acids. The CDR3 DNA follows: TGTGCCAGCAGTGAAGGGGGAGGGCCCCCAGAGACCCAGTACTTC. Encoded protein: CASSEGGGPPETQYF.

The rearrangement uses TRBV5-1 and TRBJ2-5; D is undetermined. CDR1 and CDR2 (germline): SGHRS, YFSETQ. V was shortened by 4 bases and J by 5 bases, with 12 bases between the two germline ends. The CDR3 totals 13 residues. The CDR3 protein is CASSPGSGETQYF. CDR3 DNA sequence: TGCGCCAGCAGCCCCGGGTCCGGCGAGACCCAGTACTTC.

The rearrangement joins TRBV20-1 to TRBJ1-2; D is undetermined. CDR1 and CDR2 (germline): DFQATT, SNEGSKA (reference sequence). This CDR3 contains 12 residues. V shed 6 bases and J shed 5 bases, with 13 bases lying between them. The CDR3 sequence is CSAEDGPYGYTF. CDR3 coding DNA: TGCAGTGCCGAAGACGGACCTTATGGCTACACCTTC.

The gene calls are TRBV6-1 and TRBJ2-1; the D call may be TRBD1 or TRBD2 (5 bases each). Trimming left V 11 bases short and J 8 bases short, with 22 bases between. The CDR3 runs 14 residues. The V gene's germline CDR1 is MNHNS and CDR2 SASEGT. The CDR3 loop reads CAHKGTPSVDEQFF. The DNA for the CDR3 is TGTGCCCACAAGGGGACCCCGAGCGTCGATGAGCAGTTCTTC.

This clonotype was detected a few times. The chain combines TRBV9 with TRBJ2-5; 10 positions match TRBD2. This CDR3 is 16 amino acids long. V was clipped by 0 bases and J by 3 bases; unmatched bases: 5. Germline V gives CDR1 SGDLS, CDR2 YYNGEE. CDR3 residues: CASSVAPSGGKETQYF. The CDR3 DNA reads as TGTGCCAGCAGCGTAGCTCCTAGCGGGGGAAAAGAGACCCAGTACTTC.

CDR3 sequence reads: CASSGNRDTIGNQPQHF. In DNA form, the CDR3 reads TGTGCCAGCTCAGGTAACCGGGACACTATTGGCAATCAGCCCCAGCATTTT. V is TRBV18 and J is TRBJ1-5; perhaps TRBD1 as D (6 bases). From germline, CDR1 is KGHSH and CDR2 LQKENI. The CDR3 covers 17 residues. Trimming removed 5 bases from V and 2 bases from J, with 19 bases in between.

The V and J genes are TRBV6-5 and TRBJ1-4; D is unresolved. This CDR3 comprises 14 residues. The germline V and J ends were trimmed by 5 bases and 7 bases, with 14 bases remaining between them. Per the germline V gene, CDR1 is MNHEY and CDR2 is SVGAGI. The CDR3 region is CASSPSGPIEKLFF. The CDR3 coding sequence is TGTGCCAGCAGTCCCTCGGGTCCGATTGAAAAACTGTTTTTT.

Concerning this clonotype: The germline gene is not matched at one end of the junction; a read error may be the cause. The chain has TRBV30 and TRBJ1-5; TRBD1 aligns across 7 bases. The CDR3 extends over 13 amino acids. CDR1 GTSNPN and CDR2 SVGIG come from the germline V gene (reference sequence). The CDR3 nucleotides are TGCGCCTGGAGTCCGACAGGGAATCAGCCCCAGCATTTT. Its protein product is CAWSPTGNQPQHF.

This clonotype appeared a few times. The chain combines TRBV11-2 with TRBJ2-2; 8 bases align to TRBD1. The trim removed 3 bases at V and 6 bases at J, leaving 9 bases unmatched. This CDR3 spans 16 amino acids. Per germline, CDR1 SGHAT and CDR2 FQNNGV. CDR3 sequence: CASSFGQGAKAGELFF. The CDR3 coding sequence is TGTGCCAGCAGCTTCGGACAGGGTGCAAAAGCCGGGGAGCTGTTTTTT.

This clonotype was detected only once. The chain carries TRBV27 and TRBJ1-6; no definite D call. The CDR3 spans 14 residues. The V end lost 5 bases, the J end lost 9 bases, and 14 bases lay between the germline ends. Germline values: CDR1 MNHEY, CDR2 SMNVEV (reference sequence). The CDR3 protein is CASSMTGFLSPLHF. The CDR3 nucleotides are TGTGCCAGCAGTATGACGGGCTTTCTTTCACCCCTCCACTTT.

This clonotype was recorded at least ten times. This rearrangement joins TRBV29-1 to TRBJ2-5; either TRBD1 or TRBD2 may supply D (5 bases each). The germline V gene encodes CDR1 SQVTM and CDR2 ANQGSEA. V was clipped by 3 bases and J by 2 bases, with 7 bases between them. The CDR3 runs to 12 residues. In DNA form, the CDR3 reads TGCAGCGTTGAGGGGGATCAAGAGACCCAGTACTTC. Translated, it gives CSVEGDQETQYF.

As DNA, the CDR3 is TGTGCCATCAGCGAGAGGGAAGAGACCCAGTACTTC. Translating it yields CAISEREETQYF. The J gene is TRBJ2-5, the V gene TRBV10-3; D may be TRBD2 (5 bases). Looked up from germline, CDR1 is ENHRY and CDR2 is SYGVKD. V was shortened by 6 bases and J by 3 bases, with 8 bases between the two germline ends. The CDR3 sequence is 12 residues long.

The sample holds many counts of this clonotype. V is TRBV5-1 and J is TRBJ2-7, with D perhaps TRBD2 (5 bases). Trimming took 0 bases from V and 6 from J, leaving 13 bases between them. This CDR3 is built from 14 residues. The germline CDR1 and CDR2 sequences are SGHRS and YFSETQ. The CDR3 loop reads CASSLERRAAEQYF. The CDR3 nucleotides read TGCGCCAGCAGCTTGGAAAGGCGAGCGGCCGAGCAGTACTTC.

This clonotype was picked up a small number of times. The chain employs TRBV15 and TRBJ1-4; a weak D match, TRBD1 (6 bases). Germline assignment: CDR1 LNHNV and CDR2 YYDKDF (reference sequence). The CDR3 runs to 15 residues. Trimming left V 3 bases short and J 4 bases short, with 12 bases between. CDR3 nucleotides: TGTGCCACCAGCAGGAACAGGGATGGTAATGAAAAACTGTTTTTT. Protein sequence: CATSRNRDGNEKLFF.

The chain links TRBV9 to TRBJ2-1; 11 bases match TRBD1. Germline CDR1 is SGDLS and CDR2 is YYNGEE. J was trimmed by 6 bases and V by 2 bases; bases with no gene match: 7. The CDR3 is 16 amino acids. The CDR3 reads CASSVMGTGGPNEQFF. The CDR3, as DNA: TGTGCCAGCAGCGTGATGGGGACAGGGGGTCCCAATGAGCAGTTCTTC.

This clonotype was counted between two and nine times. The chain links TRBV27 to TRBJ2-2; tentatively, D is TRBD1 (6 bases). Between the trimmed V and J ends, which lost 2 bases and 4 bases, there was a span of 14 bases. CDR3 length: 16 amino acids. Germline loops: CDR1 MNHEY, CDR2 SMNVEV (reference sequence). Here the CDR3 DNA reads TGTGCCAGCAGTTTAAGCTTAGGCAGGGGCACCGGGGAGCTGTTTTTT. Translating it yields CASSLSLGRGTGELFF.

The chain combines TRBV11-2 with TRBJ1-5; the D is unclear. The germline V and J ends were trimmed by 5 bases and 5 bases, with 19 bases remaining between them. CDR1 and CDR2 from the germline V gene are SGHAT and FQNNGV. The CDR3 is made up of 16 amino acids. CDR3: CASSLVAVEYDQPQHF. The CDR3 DNA sequence: TGTGCCAGCAGCCTAGTGGCAGTGGAATATGATCAGCCCCAGCATTTT.

V gene TRBV11-1 combines with J gene TRBJ1-5; 9 nucleotides match TRBD1. Germline V CDR1 and CDR2: SGHAT, FQDESV (reference sequence). This CDR3 spans 17 amino acids. V lost 2 bases, J lost 2 bases, and 7 bases stayed unmatched. This CDR3 reads CASSLLGQGWGNQPQHF. CDR3 in DNA: TGTGCCAGCAGCTTATTGGGACAGGGTTGGGGCAATCAGCCCCAGCATTTT.

The rearrangement links TRBV6-1 to TRBJ1-2; 10 nucleotides agree with TRBD1. In germline, CDR1 is MNHNS, CDR2 SASEGT. This CDR3 contains 16 residues. Losses at the gene ends were 0 bases for V and 8 bases for J; bases not matched to a gene: 9. CDR3 in DNA: TGTGCCAGCAGTGAAGCGCTAGGACAGGGGGTGGACGGCTACACCTTC. Its translation is CASSEALGQGVDGYTF.

A single count supports this clonotype. This chain uses TRBV28 with TRBJ2-7, with a weak D call TRBD2 (5 bases). CDR3 length equals 11 residues. V shed 3 bases and J shed 9 bases, with 9 bases lying between them. Germline V gives CDR1 MDHEN, CDR2 SYDVKM. The CDR3, as DNA: TGTGCCAGCAGTTTCGGGATCCGGCAGTACTTC. Protein product: CASSFGIRQYF.

The V gene is TRBV20-1, the J gene TRBJ2-5; D perhaps matches TRBD1 (5 bases). Trimming took off 7 bases at V and 2 bases at J, with 11 bases between the two ends. The CDR3 contains 12 residues. CDR1 is DFQATT, CDR2 SNEGSKA, per germline (reference sequence). CDR3 nucleotides: TGCAGTGGGGGAAGACAGCAAGAGACCCAGTACTTC. This encodes CSGGRQQETQYF.